Sequencing of this TCR beta chain was carried out in a study of T cell responses to AZD1222 COVID-19 vaccine. Whole-study findings and limits: Mostly white British, mostly female donors; authors suggested clonal diversity may be underestimated. As reported, nearly half of all spike-specific TCRs target variant regions that are unmutated. Only after the peak T cell response were repertoires sampled.

V was shortened by 2 bases and J by 0 bases, with 11 bases between the two germline ends. There are 16 residues in the CDR3. The V gene's germline CDR1 is MGHRA and CDR2 YSYEKL. As to this clone: The antigen remains unidentified.

The data were produced by immunoSEQ multiplex PCR, yet TCRdb's version contains in-frame clones alone and is incomplete. This sample carries some 97,000 clones, about nine tenths of them seen once, and the ten largest clones take about 1.8%. The sample in question was peripheral blood, obtained on day 0 of AZD1222 vaccination. The sequence came from an adult in good health. This chain connects TRBV4-1 to TRBJ1-3, with D maybe TRBD1 (6 bases). CDR3 nucleotide sequence: TGCGCCAGCAGCCAACCTAGGGGACACTCTGGAAACACCATATATTTT. Its translation is CASSQPRGHSGNTIYF.